This T cell receptor beta chain was profiled in a study of cytomegalovirus exposure and HLA in healthy donors. CDR1 and CDR2 (germline): MNHNS, SASEGT. The ends were cut back, 4 bases at V and 1 base at J, with 6 bases in the middle. The CDR3 spans 13 residues. The sample holds a few counts of this clone. Its antigen is not identified. Study-level results: Presence/absence analyses assumed roughly uniform sequencing depth across donors. With DRB1 most and HLA-C fewest, TCR association rates differed between HLA loci in a later analysis.

Though nominally healthy at sampling, donors likely had unrecorded immune exposures. With 60 Vbeta and 13 Jbeta primers, the PCR was carried out. Original processing methods: In a later analysis, about 12 million of tens of millions of unique beta chains occurred in at least two donors. Some clones are missing from TCRdb's copy, which holds only in-frame ones; the method was immunoSEQ multiplex PCR. That table supplies the V and J calls and clone size; D and trimming were determined from the DNA. This table holds more than 80,000 clones, about four fifths found once. Sequenced material: PBMCs. The receptor's source is a female donor in good health and CMV-seropositive. This sequence joins TRBV6-1 and TRBJ2-3, with D uncertain. CDR3 in amino acids: CASSGARTDTQYF. The CDR3 nucleotides are TGTGCCAGCAGTGGGGCGCGCACAGATACGCAGTATTTT.